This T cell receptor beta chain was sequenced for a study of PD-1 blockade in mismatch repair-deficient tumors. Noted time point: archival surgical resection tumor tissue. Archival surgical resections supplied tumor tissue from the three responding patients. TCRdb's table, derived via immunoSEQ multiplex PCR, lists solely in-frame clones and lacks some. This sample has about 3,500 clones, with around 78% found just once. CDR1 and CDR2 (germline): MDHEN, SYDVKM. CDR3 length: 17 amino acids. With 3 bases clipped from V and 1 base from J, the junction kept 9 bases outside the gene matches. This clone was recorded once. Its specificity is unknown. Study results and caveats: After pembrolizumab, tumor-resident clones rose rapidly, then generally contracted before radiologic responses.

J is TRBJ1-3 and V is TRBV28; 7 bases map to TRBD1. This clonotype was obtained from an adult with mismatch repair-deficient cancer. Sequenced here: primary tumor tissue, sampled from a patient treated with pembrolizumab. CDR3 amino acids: CASSFTAGGKSGNTIYF. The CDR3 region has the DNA TGTGCCAGCAGTTTCACGGCAGGGGGAAAGTCTGGAAACACCATATATTTT.